Below, 15 T cell receptor beta chains from the same sample are listed, as sequenced in a study of T cells in localized non-small cell lung cancer. Profiling relied on immunoSEQ multiplex PCR, and the TCRdb table lists in-frame clones only, not all of them. The sample includes thousands of clones, more than 20% seen only once; the top ten take 13%. The sequencing here drew on normal lung tissue next to the tumor, taken before any cancer treatment. The origin of the receptors is a male donor aged 60 or over with stage II lung adenocarcinoma.

This chain uses TRBV30 with TRBJ1-2; TRBD1 is a possible D gene (6 bases). CDR3 length equals 12 residues. The V and J ends lost 1 base and 8 bases respectively, with 11 bases between them. Germline V lookup: CDR1 GTSNPN, CDR2 SVGIG (reference sequence). CDR3 protein: CAWSDKGGGYTF. The CDR3 bases are TGTGCCTGGAGTGATAAGGGGGGCGGCTACACCTTC. Variable domain in full (rest from reference TRBV30 and TRBJ1-2): SQTIHQWPATLVQPVGSPLSLECTVEGTSNPNLYWYRQAAGRGLQLLFYSVGIGQISSEVPQNLSASRPQDRQFILSSKKLLLSDSGFYLCAWSDKGGGYTFGSGTRLTVV.

The chain carries TRBV14 and TRBJ1-2, with 9 positions matching TRBD1. Germline CDR1 reads SGHDN; CDR2 reads FVKESK. V was clipped by 0 bases and J by 7 bases; unmatched bases: 15. The CDR3 has 18 residues. Written as DNA, the CDR3 is TGTGCCAGCAGCCAAGACCGGGGACAGGGAATGGCTGGGCGTGGCTACACCTTC. It codes for CASSQDRGQGMAGRGYTF. Together with reference TRBV14 and TRBJ1-2, the CDR3 gives the full variable domain: EAGVTQFPSHSVIEKGQTVTLRCDPISGHDNLYWYRRVMGKEIKFLLHFVKESKQDESGMPNNRFLAERTGGTYSTLKVQPAELEDSGVYFCASSQDRGQGMAGRGYTFGSGTRLTVV.

This clone has a single count. The gene calls are TRBV14 and TRBJ1-1; D remains unclear. This CDR3 region has 11 residues. V was pared by 5 bases and J by 5 bases, with 6 bases between. Germline V gene sequence: CDR1 SGHDN, CDR2 FVKESK. CDR3 amino acids: CASSGRTEAFF. CDR3 DNA sequence: TGTGCCAGCAGCGGAAGGACTGAAGCTTTCTTT.

The V and J genes are TRBV29-1 and TRBJ1-4; D perhaps matches TRBD1 (5 bases). The CDR3 extends over 14 amino acids. Germline CDR1 reads SQVTM; CDR2 reads ANQGSEA. With 4 bases removed from V and 3 bases from J, the gap between germline ends came to 12 bases. As DNA, the CDR3 is TGCAGCGTTGTGGGGGAGAGGCCTAATGAAAAACTGTTTTTT. Its protein is CSVVGERPNEKLFF. Looking up the rest from reference TRBV29-1 and TRBJ1-4 gives the full variable domain: SAVISQKPSRDICQRGTSLTIQCQVDSQVTMMFWYRQQPGQSLTLIATANQGSEATYESGFVIDKFPISRPNLTFSTLTVSNMSPEDSSIYLCSVVGERPNEKLFFGSGTQLSVL.

This clone came up a few times. V gene TRBV9 combines with J gene TRBJ2-1; TRBD1 matches at 9 bases. This CDR3 is 16 amino acids long. With 1 base clipped from V and 3 bases from J, the junction kept 5 bases outside the gene matches. Germline V gene data show CDR1 as SGDLS and CDR2 as YYNGEE. The CDR3 region is CASSVTAGQGYNEQFF. As DNA, the CDR3 is TGTGCCAGCAGCGTAACCGCGGGACAGGGCTACAATGAGCAGTTCTTC.

The chain links TRBV30 to TRBJ2-3; 8 nucleotides match TRBD2. Germline CDR1 is GTSNPN and CDR2 is SVGIG (reference sequence). The length of the CDR3 is 13 residues. The trim removed 4 bases at V and 6 bases at J, leaving 6 bases unmatched. This chain's CDR3 is CAWIGGGTDTQYF. The CDR3 DNA is TGTGCCTGGATAGGCGGGGGGACCGATACGCAGTATTTT.

This clone is classed as large. The chain joins TRBV6-8 to TRBJ1-5, with 8 bases fitting TRBD1. This CDR3 is 18 amino acids long. Losses at the gene ends were 0 bases for V and 2 bases for J; bases not matched to a gene: 9. Per the germline V gene, CDR1 is MNHGY and CDR2 is SAAAGT. The CDR3 sequence is CASSYSAQDRVGNQPQHF. CDR3 DNA: TGTGCCAGCAGTTACTCGGCGCAGGACAGGGTTGGCAATCAGCCCCAGCATTTT.

V is TRBV12-5 and J is TRBJ2-3, with no clear D. Looked up from germline, CDR1 is LGHNT and CDR2 is FRNRAP. The V end lost 3 bases, the J end lost 2 bases, and 3 bases lay between the germline ends. CDR3 length: 12 amino acids. The CDR3 loop is CASGLDTDTQYF. The CDR3 DNA sequence: TGTGCTAGTGGTTTAGACACAGATACGCAGTATTTT.

This clone is judged medium-sized. The chain uses TRBV11-3 and TRBJ2-2, with D possibly being TRBD2 (5 bases). Trimming left V 4 bases short and J 0 bases short, with 12 bases between. This CDR3 has 16 residues. In germline, CDR1 is SGHNT, CDR2 YENEEA. CDR3 sequence: CASSSPRGSNTGELFF. CDR3 DNA: TGTGCCAGCAGCTCCCCCCGGGGATCGAACACCGGGGAGCTGTTTTTT.

This rearrangement joins TRBV30 to TRBJ1-4, with 7 bases matching TRBD1. The germline V gene has CDR1 GTSNPN and CDR2 SVGIG (reference sequence). The CDR3 totals 14 residues. Trimming removed 5 bases from V and 8 bases from J; junction bases left unmatched: 11. The CDR3 DNA sequence: TGTGCCTGGGGCTTCGGACAGGCGAGAGAAAAACTGTTTTTT. Its translation: CAWGFGQAREKLFF.

By frequency in the sample, this clone is large (0.1 to 1%). The genes are TRBV6-1 and TRBJ1-5, with D tentatively TRBD1 (6 bases). Germline V gene data show CDR1 as MNHNS and CDR2 as SASEGT. The CDR3 spans 14 residues. Trimming cost V 0 bases and J 5 bases, with 8 bases left between them. CDR3: CASSEARGYQPQHF. The CDR3 DNA sequence: TGTGCCAGCAGTGAAGCCAGGGGATATCAGCCCCAGCATTTT.

This clone occurred a few times. The chain has TRBV28 and TRBJ2-7, with a weak D call TRBD2 (5 bases). The V and J ends lost 6 bases and 0 bases respectively, with 15 bases between them. The CDR3 is 15 residues long. Germline V gives CDR1 MDHEN, CDR2 SYDVKM. In DNA, the CDR3 is TGTGCCAGCAGCTTGCCCGAAACTAGCTCCTACGAGCAGTACTTC. Translation gives CASSLPETSSYEQYF.

This chain connects TRBV9 to TRBJ1-2; TRBD1 matches 8 bases. The J segment lost 6 bases and the V segment lost 5 bases, leaving 6 bases of the junction unmatched. Germline CDR1 and CDR2: SGDLS and YYNGEE. The CDR3 runs to 13 residues. CDR3 nucleotides: TGTGCCAGCAGGGACAGGGAGGTAGATGGCTACACCTTC. Protein product: CASRDREVDGYTF. The entire variable domain, with the rest obtained from reference TRBV9 and TRBJ1-2, is as follows: DSGVTQTPKHLITATGQRVTLRCSPRSGDLSVYWYQQSLDQGLQFLIQYYNGEERAKGNILERFSAQQFPDLHSELNLSSLELGDSALYFCASRDREVDGYTFGSGTRLTVV.

This clone is medium-sized within its sample. V is TRBV11-3 and J is TRBJ2-1; D gene unclear. This CDR3 contains 14 residues. Per germline, CDR1 SGHNT and CDR2 YENEEA. The V end lost 1 base, the J end lost 6 bases, and 10 bases lay between the germline ends. The CDR3 spells CASSLGTVSNEQFF. The CDR3 DNA sequence: TGTGCCAGCAGCTTAGGGACGGTTTCCAATGAGCAGTTCTTC.

This clone was seen a few times. The chain joins TRBV7-5 to TRBJ2-3; no DNA check was done on the table's D call, TRBD2. TRBV7-5 is shown as a pseudogene. This CDR3 has 14 residues. The CDR3 is CASSLGLESDTQYF. CDR3 DNA: TGTGCCAGCAGCTTAGGTTTGGAGTCAGATACGCAGTATTTT.